The present entry profiles one T cell receptor (beta chain) with its context. Antigen specificity is unknown. Arm-PCR with iRepertoire HTBI primers amplified the CDR3 regions for these TCR beta libraries. TCRdb used MiXCR to reprocess the multiplex PCR reads, holding one entry per CDR3 protein. The sample contains 450,000 or so distinct CDR3 sequences, less than 25% of which appear only once. These data are taken from a study of regulatory T cells in long-lasting Graves disease. Study-wide results and caveats: Among persistent patients, a larger number of public clonotypes were shared (around 2,700) than among newly diagnosed patients (under 1,000).

Time point: persistent/refractory GD, antithyroid drugs over 5 years with positive TRAb. PBMC-extracted RNA yielded the TCR library. Staff drew approximately 9.9 milliliters of peripheral blood into EDTA tubes. The sequencing used peripheral blood mononuclear cells (PBMCs), collected when the disease was refractory, from a patient treated with antithyroid drugs. The sequence derives from a female donor with Graves disease.

The CDR3 region has the DNA TGTGCCAGCCTCCGGGACCCCTACGAGCAGTACTTC. It yields the protein CASLRDPYEQYF. V is TRBV28 and J is TRBJ2-7, with D possibly being TRBD1 or TRBD2 (5 bases each). Deletions cut 8 bases from V and 2 bases from J, with 10 bases between. The length of the CDR3 is 12 residues. Germline loops: CDR1 MDHEN, CDR2 SYDVKM.